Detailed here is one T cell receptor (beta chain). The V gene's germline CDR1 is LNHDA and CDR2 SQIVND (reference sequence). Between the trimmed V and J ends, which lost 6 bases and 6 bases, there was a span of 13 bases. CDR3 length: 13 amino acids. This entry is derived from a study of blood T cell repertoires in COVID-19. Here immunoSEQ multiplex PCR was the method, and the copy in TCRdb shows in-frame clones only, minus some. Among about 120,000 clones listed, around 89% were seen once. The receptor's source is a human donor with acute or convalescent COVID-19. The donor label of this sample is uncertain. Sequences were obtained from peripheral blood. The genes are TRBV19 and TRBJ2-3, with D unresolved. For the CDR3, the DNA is TGTGCCAGTAGCGCCCTTGGGCTGGATACGCAGTATTTT. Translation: CASSALGLDTQYF.